This T cell receptor (beta chain) was sequenced during a study of T cells in Graves' hyperthyroidism and ophthalmopathy. About this clonotype itself: A much more abundant neighbour one base away suggests this may be a read error.

Amplification targeted TCR beta CDR3 regions from RNA transcripts. The study used the HTBI primer set for a first-round RT-PCR of the TCR CDR3. A single record per CDR3 protein comes from TCRdb applying MiXCR to the multiplex PCR reads. The data show approximately 610,000 distinct CDR3 sequences, 14% to 15% seen once. This TCR came from a woman between 40 and 55 years old with Graves' ophthalmopathy. The sequenced sample consisted of blood.

The CDR3 nucleotides are TGTGCCAGCAGTTCCCGCCGGGACAGGGGGAGAGACGAGCGGTACTTC. The encoded protein is CASSSRRDRGRDERYF. This sequence joins TRBV27 and TRBJ2-7; 11 nucleotides agree with TRBD1. This CDR3 region has 16 residues. From germline, CDR1 is MNHEY and CDR2 SMNVEV (reference sequence).